The rows below give T cell receptor beta chains drawn from one sample of a study of T-cell reconstitution after alpha-beta-depleted transplantation in children. MiXCR was run by TCRdb on the PCR reads, yielding one entry per CDR3 protein. The sample has around 300,000 distinct CDR3 sequences; just over 7.5% are singletons. The source material was peripheral blood, sampled 360 days after TCRalphabeta/CD19-depleted stem cell transplant. The receptor source for this set is a female patient aged 2-10 years who had a stem cell transplant for Fanconi anemia, so the T cells may come from the graft donor. Each CDR3 is given with its conserved first and last residue. Clone sizes are given selectively: once, few, many, or a class where the clone is expanded.

j_gene,abundance,v_gene,CDR3aa
TRBJ1-2,many,TRBV4-3,CASSQDSDSLAYGYTF
TRBJ1-2,-,TRBV28,CASSSRTGFIYGYTF
TRBJ2-7,-,TRBV5-1,CASRPGVPEGTIPWRWYF
TRBJ1-1,many,TRBV10-3,CAISPDRDTEAFF
TRBJ1-3,-,TRBV28,CASRTTGDSGNTIYF
TRBJ2-2,-,TRBV5-1,CASSRGRTNTGELFF
TRBJ2-2,many,TRBV7-2,CASSLAYTGELFF
TRBJ1-3,-,TRBV6-1,CASSAGAFSGNTIYF
TRBJ2-7,few,TRBV13,CASSLGLFSYEQYF
TRBJ2-1,many,TRBV4-2,CASTEGEPYNEQFF
TRBJ1-4,many,TRBV7-2,CASSFYVRKNEKLFF
TRBJ1-1,few,TRBV7-6,CASSLLNRAVGRVTTEAFF
TRBJ2-3,many,TRBV20-1,CSARTSGPDTQYF
TRBJ2-7,many,TRBV6-6,CASRVRETYEQYF
TRBJ2-5,few,TRBV5-1,CASSLWFRAGGSNAETQYF
TRBJ1-1,many,TRBV19,CASSIGMGANTEAFF
TRBJ2-7,few,TRBV6-5,CASSYSPGLRRQYF
TRBJ2-5,many,TRBV15,CATSRDRVQETQYF
TRBJ1-6,few,TRBV28,CASSPGQGSGYGGRSYNSPLHF
TRBJ1-4,-,TRBV28,CASFPGPNEKLFF
TRBJ1-2,few,TRBV30,CAWSLWGGNYGYTF
TRBJ2-6,-,TRBV5-5,CASSLVLDRGYGANVLTF
TRBJ2-1,-,TRBV11-1,CASSPPGLATQFF
TRBJ2-5,many,TRBV27,CASSRRTSGRGQETQYF
TRBJ1-4,many,TRBV28,CASSLLQGGNEKLFF
TRBJ2-2,many,TRBV3-1,CASSQRARGLAAFEDTGELFF
TRBJ2-7,few,TRBV6-1,CASSVYGTGGYEQYF
TRBJ2-7,few,TRBV28,CASSETGTGPYEQYF
TRBJ2-3,many,TRBV6-5,CASSNTSGARDTQYF
TRBJ1-5,few,TRBV28,CASINYEMTNQPQHF
TRBJ1-3,many,TRBV20-1,CSARVIPGNTIYF
TRBJ2-5,-,TRBV12-3/TRBV12-4,CASSWGLAGEWETQYF
TRBJ2-3,many,TRBV4-2,CASSQEGWPGRTDTQYF
TRBJ1-5,-,TRBV7-2,CASSPHRDQPQHF
TRBJ1-4,many,TRBV12-3/TRBV12-4,CASSLGTSEKLFF
TRBJ1-6,few,TRBV27,CASSIGTAYNSPLHF
TRBJ2-7,-,TRBV5-5,CASSLAALGGYEQYF
TRBJ1-2,once,TRBV28,CASSQRAGGRDTF
TRBJ2-1,many,TRBV7-3,CASSFPGTSGISDNEQFF
TRBJ1-2,few,TRBV27,CASSFFRSVRGYTF
TRBJ1-2,few,TRBV7-9,CASYAGGYTF
TRBJ2-3,many,TRBV11-2,CASSFFSGSTDTQYF
TRBJ1-4,many,TRBV6-6,CASSPTGGKLFF
TRBJ2-2,-,TRBV6-1,CASSGLAGGPNTGELFF
TRBJ1-1,few,TRBV12-3/TRBV12-4,CASSKLTGENTEAFF
TRBJ2-1,few,TRBV3-1,CASSQAGGSYNEQFF
TRBJ1-1,many,TRBV4-3,CASSQVTYTEAFF